The 17 T cell receptor beta chains below come from one sample, sequenced in a study of cytomegalovirus exposure and HLA in healthy donors. The PCR made use of 60 Vbeta and 13 Jbeta primers. Method: immunoSEQ multiplex PCR; TCRdb's copy keeps in-frame clones and lacks some. The data show fewer than 200,000 clones, about four fifths seen once. The source material was PBMCs. The receptors here all came from a woman aged 18-30 years in good health and CMV-seronegative.

This chain links TRBV5-6 with TRBJ1-6; D is uncertain. Germline V lookup: CDR1 SGHDT, CDR2 YYEEEE. The V gene lost 0 bases and the J gene lost 6 bases, with 13 bases spanning the gap. This CDR3 spans 16 amino acids. CDR3 loop: CASSLGGGQRNSPLHF. The CDR3 DNA is TGTGCCAGCAGCTTGGGCGGCGGGCAGCGTAATTCACCCCTCCACTTT.

J is TRBJ2-7 and V is TRBV27; D might be TRBD2 (6 bases). The CDR3 has 13 residues. CDR1 and CDR2 from the germline V gene are MNHEY and SMNVEV (reference sequence). V lost 2 bases and J 7 bases, leaving 12 bases between the germline ends. The DNA of the CDR3 is TGTGCCAGCAGTTTAGGAGGGACTCATGAGCAGTACTTC. Its protein product is CASSLGGTHEQYF.

The chain joins TRBV28 to TRBJ2-7; 7 bases align to TRBD1. The ends lost 6 bases at V and 3 bases at J; junction bases unmatched: 8. This CDR3 has 14 amino acids. In germline, CDR1 is MDHEN, CDR2 SYDVKM. As DNA, the CDR3 is TGTGCCAGCAGGCCGGGACAGCTTCTCTACGAGCAGTACTTC. It specifies CASRPGQLLYEQYF.

The rearrangement links TRBV4-3 to TRBJ2-3, with 8 bases that match TRBD1. V dropped 2 bases and J dropped 5; count of bases not matched to a gene: 6. The length of the CDR3 is 15 residues. Germline V gene data show CDR1 as LGHNA and CDR2 as YSLEER. CDR3 sequence: CASSQRTGTVDTQYF. DNA of the CDR3: TGCGCCAGCAGCCAACGGACAGGGACGGTAGATACGCAGTATTTT.

The rearrangement uses TRBV7-2 and TRBJ2-7, with D tentatively TRBD2 (6 bases). The CDR3 has 13 residues. Germline values: CDR1 SGHTA, CDR2 FQGNSA. V was trimmed by 2 bases and J by 5 bases, leaving 10 bases between them. The CDR3 here is CASSLRRADEQYF. CDR3 DNA sequence: TGTGCCAGCAGCTTACGGAGGGCCGACGAGCAGTACTTC.

This clone was counted only a few times. The V and J genes are TRBV18 and TRBJ1-2; D is undetermined. This CDR3 contains 14 residues. Germline lookup yields CDR1 KGHSH and CDR2 LQKENI. V shed 3 bases and J shed 0 bases, with 8 bases lying between them. CDR3 nucleotides: TGTGCCAGCTCACCGGGAGTGTCTAACTATGGCTACACCTTC. It codes for CASSPGVSNYGYTF.

The chain links TRBV7-2 to TRBJ2-7; tentative D call: TRBD2 (6 bases). The CDR3 sequence is 14 residues long. The V end lost 0 bases, the J end lost 3 bases, and 9 bases lay between the germline ends. Germline lookup yields CDR1 SGHTA and CDR2 FQGNSA. Here the CDR3 DNA reads TGTGCCAGCAGCTTAGCGGGAGGAAACTACGAGCAGTACTTC. The encoded protein is CASSLAGGNYEQYF. Full variable domain (remainder filled in from reference TRBV7-2 and TRBJ2-7): GAGVSQSPSNKVTEKGKDVELRCDPISGHTALYWYRQSLGQGLEFLIYFQGNSAPDKSGLPSDRFSAERTGGSVSTLTIQRTQQEDSAVYLCASSLAGGNYEQYFGPGTRLTVT.

J is TRBJ2-1 and V is TRBV5-1, with D hard to call. The length of the CDR3 is 13 residues. Germline CDR1 and CDR2: SGHRS and YFSETQ. V was pared by 0 bases and J by 9 bases, with 10 bases between. The CDR3 DNA follows: TGCGCCAGCAGCTTGGACAGATTTTCTGAGCAGTTCTTC. Translated: CASSLDRFSEQFF. Using reference TRBV5-1 and TRBJ2-1 for the parts outside the CDR3, the full variable domain is KAGVTQTPRYLIKTRGQQVTLSCSPISGHRSVSWYQQTPGQGLQFLFEYFSETQRNKGNFPGRFSGRQFSNSRSEMNVSTLELGDSALYLCASSLDRFSEQFFGPGTRLTVL.

The V and J genes are TRBV2 and TRBJ2-1, with D possibly TRBD2 on 6 matching bases. The germline gives CDR1 SNHLY, CDR2 FYNNEI. The germline V and J ends were trimmed by 4 bases and 4 bases, with 11 bases remaining between them. The CDR3 consists of 14 residues. CDR3 loop: CASSGSGEYNEQFF. CDR3 DNA: TGTGCCAGCAGTGGTAGCGGAGAATACAATGAGCAGTTCTTC. Drawing the rest from reference TRBV2 and TRBJ2-1, the complete variable domain is EPEVTQTPSHQVTQMGQEVILRCVPISNHLYFYWYRQILGQKVEFLVSFYNNEISEKSEIFDDQFSVERPDGSNFTLKIRSTKLEDSAMYFCASSGSGEYNEQFFGPGTRLTVL.

The genes are TRBV7-6 and TRBJ1-4; D may be TRBD1 (5 bases). This CDR3 comprises 16 residues. Trimming stripped 5 bases from V and 1 base from J, with 14 bases between. Germline V gene data show CDR1 as SGHVS and CDR2 as FNYEAQ. CDR3 bases: TGTGCCAGCAGCGACGGCCCGGGGGGAACTAATGAAAAACTGTTTTTT. Translation gives CASSDGPGGTNEKLFF.

This chain uses TRBV9 with TRBJ2-2, with 7 bases fitting TRBD1. Germline V gene sequence: CDR1 SGDLS, CDR2 YYNGEE. The CDR3 has 14 residues. Losses at the gene ends were 3 bases for V and 6 bases for J; bases not matched to a gene: 5. CDR3 coding DNA: TGTGCCAGCAGCGGTGACAGGGTAGCCGGGGAGCTGTTTTTT. Translation gives CASSGDRVAGELFF.

The V gene is TRBV28, the J gene TRBJ2-7; D may be TRBD1 (5 bases). Germline V CDR1 and CDR2: MDHEN, SYDVKM. The ends were cut back, 7 bases at V and 1 base at J, with 14 bases in the middle. The CDR3 covers 14 residues. CDR3: CASMGQGQSYEQYF. The CDR3 DNA follows: TGTGCCAGCATGGGTCAGGGTCAGTCCTACGAGCAGTACTTC. The whole variable domain, filled in from reference TRBV28 and TRBJ2-7, reads DVKVTQSSRYLVKRTGEKVFLECVQDMDHENMFWYRQDPGLGLRLIYFSYDVKMKEKGDIPEGYSVSREKKERFSLILESASTNQTSMYLCASMGQGQSYEQYFGPGTRLTVT.

The chain has TRBV7-9 and TRBJ2-1; D possibly corresponds to TRBD2 (5 bases). The CDR3 consists of 15 residues. V was cut by 5 bases and J by 6 bases, with 17 bases left in between. In germline, CDR1 is SEHNR, CDR2 FQNEAQ (reference sequence). CDR3 coding DNA: TGTGCCAGCAGCCCCGACAATAGCGTCCGCAATGAGCAGTTCTTC. Translated, it gives CASSPDNSVRNEQFF.

V and J are TRBV4-3 and TRBJ2-5; D possibly corresponds to TRBD2 (6 bases). TRBJ2-7 matches the DNA end more closely, so the J call is doubtful. CDR3 length: 14 amino acids. Germline V gives CDR1 LGHNA, CDR2 YSLEER. The CDR3 region is CASSQTPGGYEQYF. The CDR3 DNA follows: TGCGCCAGCAGCCAAACCCCTGGAGGGTACGAGCAGTACTTC.

The CDR3 DNA sequence: TGTGCCAGCACTCCGACTAATCAGCCCCAGCATTTT. Its translation is CASTPTNQPQHF. This rearrangement joins TRBV28 to TRBJ1-5; D gene unclear. CDR3 length: 12 amino acids. V was pared by 7 bases and J by 4 bases, with 8 bases between. Looked up from germline, CDR1 is MDHEN and CDR2 is SYDVKM.

The V gene is TRBV6-1, the J gene TRBJ2-6, with D perhaps matching TRBD1 (6 bases). Per germline, CDR1 MNHNS and CDR2 SASEGT. V was clipped by 2 bases and J by 0 bases, with 20 bases between them. CDR3 length: 20 amino acids. CDR3 amino acids: CASSEHRVRTCCSGANVLTF. CDR3 DNA: TGTGCCAGCAGTGAACACAGGGTACGGACTTGTTGCTCTGGGGCCAACGTCCTGACTTTC.

V and J are TRBV30 and TRBJ2-5, with 7 bases matching TRBD1. Germline lookup yields CDR1 GTSNPN and CDR2 SVGIG (reference sequence). V lost 3 bases and J lost 9; bases outside the gene matches: 4. CDR3 length: 11 amino acids. CDR3 nucleotides: TGTGCCTGGAGGAGACAGGGACCCCAGTACTTC. It codes for CAWRRQGPQYF.